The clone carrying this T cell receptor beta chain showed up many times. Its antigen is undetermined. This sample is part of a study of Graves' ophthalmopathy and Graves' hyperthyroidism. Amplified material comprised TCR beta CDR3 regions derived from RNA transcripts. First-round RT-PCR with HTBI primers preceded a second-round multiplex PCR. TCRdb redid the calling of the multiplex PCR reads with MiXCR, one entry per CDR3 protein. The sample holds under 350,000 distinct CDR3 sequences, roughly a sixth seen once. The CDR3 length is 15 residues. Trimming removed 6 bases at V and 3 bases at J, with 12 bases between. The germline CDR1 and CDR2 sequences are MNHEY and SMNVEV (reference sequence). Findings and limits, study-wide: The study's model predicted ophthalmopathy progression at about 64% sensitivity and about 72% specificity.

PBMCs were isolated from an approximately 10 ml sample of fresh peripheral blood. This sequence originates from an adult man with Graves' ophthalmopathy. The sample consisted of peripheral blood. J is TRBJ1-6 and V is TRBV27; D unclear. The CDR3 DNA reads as TGTGCCAGCAGCCTAGCCCCCGGCTATAATTCACCCCTCCACTTT. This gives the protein CASSLAPGYNSPLHF.